The 4 T cell receptor beta chains given below trace back to one sample, sequenced in a study of early T cells in non-severe SARS-CoV-2 infection. TCRdb re-analysed the 5' RACE reads in MiXCR, keeping a single row per CDR3 protein. The table records roughly 54,000 distinct CDR3 sequences, around 8% of them present only once. Specimen: whole blood, collected at baseline. These receptors originate from an adult who was a healthcare worker with PCR-confirmed SARS-CoV-2 infection or an uninfected control (not recorded which).

Many counts were recorded for this clonotype. The rearrangement joins TRBV5-6 to TRBJ2-2; the D call may be TRBD1 or TRBD2 (5 bases each). This CDR3 spans 14 amino acids. V was clipped by 0 bases and J by 4 bases, with 7 bases between them. The germline V gene has CDR1 SGHDT and CDR2 YYEEEE. As DNA, the CDR3 is TGTGCCAGCAGCTTGGCGGGGCCCACCGGGGAGCTGTTTTTT. Amino acid sequence: CASSLAGPTGELFF.

In this sample, this clonotype turned up many times. This rearrangement joins TRBV5-1 to TRBJ1-2; TRBD1 is a possible D gene (5 bases). The germline gives CDR1 SGHRS, CDR2 YFSETQ. The CDR3 length is 13 residues. The V and J ends lost 4 bases and 5 bases respectively, with 12 bases between them. CDR3 residues: CASSPLAGYGYTF. The CDR3, as DNA: TGCGCCAGCAGCCCCCTAGCAGGGTATGGCTACACCTTC.

V usage is TRBV7-9 and J usage is TRBJ2-3; 8 bases line up with TRBD2. Unmatched junction bases numbered 12, after V lost 4 bases and J lost 3 bases. The CDR3 sequence is 17 residues long. Germline CDR1 is SEHNR and CDR2 is FQNEAQ (reference sequence). In DNA, the CDR3 is TGTGCCAGCAGCTGGGTTGGTAGGACTAGCTCAACAGATACGCAGTATTTT. Amino acids: CASSWVGRTSSTDTQYF.

This clonotype has at least ten counts. V gene TRBV7-6 combines with J gene TRBJ2-3; 7 nucleotides agree with TRBD2. This CDR3 comprises 14 residues. J gave up 2 bases and V 4 bases, and 3 bases lay outside the gene matches. From germline, CDR1 is SGHVS and CDR2 FNYEAQ. The CDR3 sequence is CASSYAGVTDTQYF. In DNA, the CDR3 is TGTGCCAGCAGCTACGCGGGAGTCACAGATACGCAGTATTTT.